The 32 T cell receptor beta chains below come from one sample, sequenced in a study of T cell responses to AZD1222 COVID-19 vaccine. Generated by immunoSEQ multiplex PCR, the TCRdb table keeps only in-frame clones and is missing some. This sample yields more than 150,000 clones, of which around nine tenths are seen a single time; roughly 0.5% belongs to the top ten. Sample: peripheral blood, taken on day 0 of AZD1222 vaccination. The source is an adult in good health.

This clone was detected once. J is TRBJ2-5 and V is TRBV11-3; a weak D match, TRBD2 (6 bases). This CDR3 has 15 residues. V lost 1 base and J lost 3, with 12 bases in between. CDR1 and CDR2 (germline): SGHNT, YENEEA. This CDR3 is CASSLASSDKETQYF. DNA for the CDR3: TGTGCCAGCAGCTTAGCGTCTAGCGACAAAGAGACCCAGTACTTC.

V is TRBV27 and J is TRBJ2-5; D call uncertain. The CDR3 is 14 residues long. Per the germline V gene, CDR1 is MNHEY and CDR2 is SMNVEV (reference sequence). Trimming took off 6 bases at V and 5 bases at J, with 16 bases between the two ends. The CDR3, as DNA: TGTGCCAGCAGCAAAAACTTGTTATTGGAGACCCAGTACTTC. It translates to CASSKNLLLETQYF.

The gene calls are TRBV9 and TRBJ2-2, with D perhaps matching TRBD1 (6 bases). The CDR3 runs 15 residues. Germline lookup yields CDR1 SGDLS and CDR2 YYNGEE. V dropped 6 bases and J dropped 1 base, with 13 bases sitting between them. CDR3 coding DNA: TGTGCCAGCACCTCCGGGACACTGAACACCGGGGAGCTGTTTTTT. Residues: CASTSGTLNTGELFF.

This sequence joins TRBV7-3 and TRBJ2-2, with D perhaps TRBD1 (6 bases). CDR3 length: 14 residues. V shed 6 bases and J shed 7 bases, with 15 bases lying between them. Per germline, CDR1 SGHTA and CDR2 FQGTGA. The CDR3, as DNA: TGTGCCAGCAGTTTCACCAGGGGTGACGGGGAGCTGTTTTTT. Residues: CASSFTRGDGELFF.

V usage is TRBV7-9 and J usage is TRBJ2-7; TRBD2 aligns across 8 bases. The germline CDR1 and CDR2 sequences are SEHNR and FQNEAQ (reference sequence). The V gene end was trimmed by 5 bases and the J gene end by 3 bases; junction bases not matched to a gene: 6. The CDR3 is 14 amino acids. The CDR3 here is CASSDRLAGYEQYF. DNA for the CDR3: TGTGCCAGCAGCGATCGGCTAGCGGGCTACGAGCAGTACTTC.

This chain uses TRBV19 with TRBJ2-7; D not certain. The CDR3 is made up of 14 amino acids. The V gene lost 5 bases and the J gene lost 5 bases, with 16 bases spanning the gap. Per germline, CDR1 LNHDA and CDR2 SQIVND (reference sequence). The CDR3 region has the DNA TGTGCCAGTAGTGTCTCGAATACAGTACACGAGCAGTACTTC. Translated, it gives CASSVSNTVHEQYF.

This chain links TRBV28 with TRBJ1-2, with TRBD1 matching over 8 bases. V lost 8 bases and J lost 4; bases outside the gene matches: 9. Looked up from germline, CDR1 is MDHEN and CDR2 is SYDVKM. The length of the CDR3 is 14 residues. The CDR3 DNA reads as TGTGCCAGCTCAATGGGACAGGCCTCCTATGGCTACACCTTC. Translation gives CASSMGQASYGYTF.

The chain carries TRBV9 and TRBJ1-2; tentative D call: TRBD1 (5 bases). Trimming removed 3 bases from V and 4 bases from J, with 22 bases in between. From germline, CDR1 is SGDLS and CDR2 YYNGEE. The CDR3 runs 17 residues. CDR3 coding DNA: TGTGCCAGCAGCGCCCCACTTGGGGGAGGGAGAAGCTATGGCTACACCTTC. The encoded protein is CASSAPLGGGRSYGYTF.

In DNA form, the CDR3 reads TGCGCCAGCAGCCCCCGCGGGGTGAACTATGGCTACACCTTC. Translation gives CASSPRGVNYGYTF. This sequence joins TRBV4-1 and TRBJ1-2; D ambiguous. Germline V CDR1 and CDR2: MGHRA, YSYEKL. The CDR3 has 14 residues. Trimming shortened V by 4 bases and J by 2 bases, and 11 bases separated the two germline ends.

The chain combines TRBV6-5 with TRBJ1-1; D is possibly TRBD1 (5 bases). Trimming shortened V by 7 bases and J by 1 base, and 10 bases separated the two germline ends. Germline CDR1 reads MNHEY; CDR2 reads SVGAGI. The CDR3 covers 13 residues. CDR3 DNA: TGTGCCAGCACGGGGCAGGGGAACACTGAAGCTTTCTTT. Translating gives CASTGQGNTEAFF.

The chain has TRBV20-1 and TRBJ1-3, with no clear D. The CDR3 extends over 11 amino acids. V was trimmed by 6 bases and J by 8 bases, leaving 11 bases between them. The germline CDR1 and CDR2 sequences are DFQATT and SNEGSKA (reference sequence). The CDR3: CSARAGYTIYF. The CDR3 DNA sequence: TGCAGTGCAAGGGCGGGTTACACCATATATTTT.

V is TRBV10-3 and J is TRBJ1-1; 7 positions agree with TRBD1. Trimming removed 7 bases from V and 0 bases from J; junction bases left unmatched: 5. The CDR3 consists of 14 residues. The germline V gene encodes CDR1 ENHRY and CDR2 SYGVKD. The CDR3 DNA reads TGTGCCATCAATCGACAGGGCGTGAACACTGAAGCTTTCTTT. As protein: CAINRQGVNTEAFF.

The gene calls are TRBV5-4 and TRBJ2-5; perhaps D is TRBD1 or TRBD2 (5 bases each). The CDR3 consists of 16 residues. Germline CDR1 and CDR2: SGHNT and YYREEE (reference sequence). V lost 3 bases and J 9 bases, leaving 24 bases between the germline ends. The CDR3: CASSSTGRRKSSAQYF. The DNA of the CDR3 is TGTGCCAGCAGCTCCACGGGACGGCGCAAATCTTCGGCCCAGTACTTC.

The chain couples TRBV9 to TRBJ2-1, with 8 nucleotides matching TRBD2. The length of the CDR3 is 16 residues. After removal of 0 bases from V and 4 bases from J, the junction contained 6 bases not matched to a gene. Germline V gives CDR1 SGDLS, CDR2 YYNGEE. Here the CDR3 reads CASSVDSAGGYNEQFF. The CDR3 DNA sequence: TGTGCCAGCAGCGTAGATTCGGCGGGAGGTTACAATGAGCAGTTCTTC.

V and J are TRBV11-2 and TRBJ1-2; maybe TRBD1 (5 bases). Germline values: CDR1 SGHAT, CDR2 FQNNGV. The CDR3 has 14 residues. Trimming pared 4 bases from V and 3 bases from J, leaving 12 bases between. The CDR3 coding sequence is TGTGCCAGCAGCTCTTACAGGAAGGACTATGGCTACACCTTC. This codes for CASSSYRKDYGYTF.

The V gene is TRBV11-2, the J gene TRBJ1-3; D is unclear. V was trimmed by 1 base and J by 2 bases, leaving 15 bases between them. The CDR3 is 17 amino acids. Per the germline V gene, CDR1 is SGHAT and CDR2 is FQNNGV. CDR3 coding DNA: TGTGCCAGCAGCTTAGCATCTCGGGTGACGACTGGAAACACCATATATTTT. Translation gives CASSLASRVTTGNTIYF.

This chain connects TRBV9 to TRBJ2-7; 12 bases line up with TRBD1. There are 17 residues in the CDR3. The ends lost 3 bases at V and 3 bases at J; junction bases unmatched: 10. Per germline, CDR1 SGDLS and CDR2 YYNGEE. The CDR3 protein is CASSGDRDRGRIYEQYF. The CDR3 DNA follows: TGTGCCAGCAGCGGAGACCGGGACAGGGGGCGCATCTACGAGCAGTACTTC.

J is TRBJ2-4 and V is TRBV11-3, with unresolved D. Germline CDR1 reads SGHNT; CDR2 reads YENEEA. The CDR3 spans 13 residues. V was trimmed by 3 bases and J by 7 bases, leaving 10 bases between them. The CDR3 DNA sequence: TGTGCCAGCAGCTTTGGGGTCAGGAACATTCAGTACTTC. Residues: CASSFGVRNIQYF. The whole variable domain, remainder taken from reference TRBV11-3 and TRBJ2-4, is EAGVVQSPRYKIIEKKQPVAFWCNPISGHNTLYWYLQNLGQGPELLIRYENEEAVDDSQLPKDRFSAERLKGVDSTLKIQPAELGDSAVYLCASSFGVRNIQYFGAGTRLSVL.

The J gene is TRBJ2-2, the V gene TRBV10-3; perhaps TRBD1 as D (5 bases). Germline CDR1 ENHRY, CDR2 SYGVKD. The CDR3 runs 16 residues. V was cut by 0 bases and J by 0 bases, with 8 bases left in between. CDR3 nucleotide sequence: TGTGCCATCAGTGAGTCGGGCAGGGCGAACACCGGGGAGCTGTTTTTT. It codes for CAISESGRANTGELFF.

The chain couples TRBV12-3 or TRBV12-4 to TRBJ2-7; TRBD2 aligns across 7 bases. V shed 6 bases and J 7 bases; nucleotides not matched to a gene: 9. The CDR3 consists of 13 residues. CDR3 sequence: CASSWTSTLEQYF. CDR3 nucleotide sequence: TGTGCCAGCAGCTGGACTAGTACCTTGGAGCAGTACTTC.

This clone was seen only once. V and J are TRBV10-3 and TRBJ2-7; 8 nucleotides align to TRBD2. V trimming: 0 bases; J trimming: 6 bases; junction bases outside the gene matches: 7. CDR3 length: 15 amino acids. Germline lookup yields CDR1 ENHRY and CDR2 SYGVKD. CDR3 residues: CAISESSGGDSEQYF. CDR3 DNA: TGTGCCATCAGTGAGTCGTCGGGGGGGGATTCCGAGCAGTACTTC.

This clone was observed once. V usage is TRBV4-2 and J usage is TRBJ2-4; D possibly corresponds to TRBD1 (5 bases). This CDR3 contains 13 residues. V was cut by 1 base and J by 14 bases, with 15 bases left in between. Per germline, CDR1 LGHNA and CDR2 YNFKEQ. The chain's CDR3 is CASSQVVPGMKYF. The CDR3 nucleotides read TGTGCCAGCAGCCAAGTGGTCCCAGGGATGAAGTACTTC.

The rearrangement links TRBV19 to TRBJ2-5, with a tentative D call TRBD1 (6 bases). This CDR3 is built from 14 residues. Germline V lookup: CDR1 LNHDA, CDR2 SQIVND (reference sequence). Deletions cut 7 bases from V and 0 bases from J, with 12 bases between. The CDR3 region has the DNA TGTGCCAGTAACGGCAGGGGCAACCAAGAGACCCAGTACTTC. It encodes CASNGRGNQETQYF. Full variable domain (rest looked up from reference TRBV19 and TRBJ2-5): DGGITQSPKYLFRKEGQNVTLSCEQNLNHDAMYWYRQDPGQGLRLIYYSQIVNDFQKGDIAEGYSVSREKKESFPLTVTSAQKNPTAFYLCASNGRGNQETQYFGPGTRLLVL.

The V and J genes are TRBV6-1 and TRBJ1-3; no firm D call. Per germline, CDR1 MNHNS and CDR2 SASEGT. CDR3 length: 14 amino acids. V was clipped by 3 bases and J by 0 bases, with 6 bases between them. CDR3 DNA sequence: TGTGCCAGCAGTGAGTCAAACTCTGGAAACACCATATATTTT. Translation: CASSESNSGNTIYF.

The chain employs TRBV9 and TRBJ2-3; D remains ambiguous. Germline V CDR1 and CDR2: SGDLS, YYNGEE. This CDR3 has 16 amino acids. V gave up 4 bases and J gave up 2 bases, with 17 bases separating them. CDR3: CASSPDGFGLTDTQYF. Written as DNA, the CDR3 is TGTGCCAGCAGCCCGGACGGGTTCGGGCTCACAGATACGCAGTATTTT.

This clone was counted between two and nine times. V gene TRBV27 combines with J gene TRBJ1-4; 9 bases are shared with TRBD1. CDR1 and CDR2 from the germline V gene are MNHEY and SMNVEV (reference sequence). V lost 4 bases and J lost 8; bases outside the gene matches: 5. This CDR3 spans 14 amino acids. This CDR3 is CASSWGQGTEKLFF. As DNA, the CDR3 is TGTGCCAGCAGTTGGGGACAGGGAACGGAAAAACTGTTTTTT.

This clone was found a few times. V is TRBV5-6 and J is TRBJ1-6; 8 positions match TRBD1. The CDR3 contains 14 residues. Looked up from germline, CDR1 is SGHDT and CDR2 is YYEEEE. V lost 3 bases to trimming and J lost 10 bases; unmatched junction nucleotides: 6. CDR3 nucleotide sequence: TGTGCCAGCAGCTCCTGGACAGGGAGGTCACCCCTCCACTTT. Translation gives CASSSWTGRSPLHF.

This sequence joins TRBV4-2 and TRBJ1-5; a possible D gene is TRBD1 (6 bases). Trimming shortened V by 6 bases and J by 5 bases, and 17 bases separated the two germline ends. The length of the CDR3 is 15 residues. Germline assignment: CDR1 LGHNA and CDR2 YNFKEQ. CDR3 sequence reads: CASRSQKGGDQPQHF. CDR3 coding DNA: TGTGCCAGCAGGTCACAGAAGGGGGGGGATCAGCCCCAGCATTTT.

The table lists this clone with a few counts. The rearrangement uses TRBV7-2 and TRBJ2-1; 7 bases fit TRBD1. V gave up 4 bases and J gave up 5 bases; unmatched junction bases: 11. Looked up from germline, CDR1 is SGHTA and CDR2 is FQGNSA. The CDR3 is made up of 16 amino acids. The CDR3 spells CASSSQGPGVHNEQFF. The CDR3, as DNA: TGTGCCAGCAGCTCACAGGGGCCGGGTGTTCACAATGAGCAGTTCTTC.

The CDR3 DNA is TGTGCCAGCAGCGTGGAGGGAGGGGGCGGAACGACCGGGGAGCTGTTTTTT. Its translation: CASSVEGGGGTTGELFF. The chain combines TRBV7-2 with TRBJ2-2; perhaps D is TRBD1 or TRBD2 (7 bases each). The CDR3 loop spans 17 amino acids. V lost 5 bases to trimming and J lost 5 bases, with 21 bases between them. From germline, CDR1 is SGHTA and CDR2 FQGNSA.

The V gene is TRBV5-1, the J gene TRBJ2-7; 10 nucleotides match TRBD2. The junction had 6 bases not matched to a gene; V was cut back by 4 bases and J by 5 bases. Germline V lookup: CDR1 SGHRS, CDR2 YFSETQ. This CDR3 has 14 amino acids. CDR3 loop: CASSRASGSNEQYF. The CDR3, as DNA: TGCGCCAGCAGCAGAGCTAGCGGGAGTAACGAGCAGTACTTC.

V is TRBV11-2 and J is TRBJ1-2; no reliable D call. Trimming stripped 2 bases from V and 4 bases from J, with 11 bases between. The CDR3 is 14 amino acids. The germline V gene encodes CDR1 SGHAT and CDR2 FQNNGV. The CDR3 sequence: CASSLNLKVYGYTF. The CDR3 nucleotides are TGTGCCAGCAGCTTAAACTTAAAAGTCTATGGCTACACCTTC.